Presented here are 9 T cell receptor beta chains from one specimen sequenced in a study of T cell responses to AZD1222 COVID-19 vaccine. Clones were read by immunoSEQ multiplex PCR, and TCRdb kept only the in-frame ones, dropping some. The table records roughly 120,000 clones, approximately 83% of them present only once. Here the sequenced sample was peripheral blood, taken on day 0 of AZD1222 vaccination. These receptors were taken from an adult in good health.

The chain joins TRBV5-4 to TRBJ2-5, with a weak D call TRBD2 (5 bases). CDR3 length: 14 residues. V was shortened by 5 bases and J by 2 bases, with 13 bases between the two germline ends. Germline V gives CDR1 SGHNT, CDR2 YYREEE (reference sequence). CDR3 protein: CASSEGRTQETQYF. The CDR3 nucleotides are TGTGCCAGCAGTGAGGGCAGGACGCAAGAGACCCAGTACTTC.

To note about this clone: Other nucleotide sequences in the sample specify the same CDR3. The chain links TRBV9 to TRBJ2-1; D not resolved. The V end was cut by 0 bases, the J end by 7 bases, with 11 bases between. The CDR3 is 14 residues long. In germline, CDR1 is SGDLS, CDR2 YYNGEE. CDR3 sequence reads: CASSVGGGYNEQFF. The CDR3, as DNA: TGTGCCAGCAGCGTAGGTGGCGGTTATAATGAGCAGTTCTTC.

This clone was detected a few times. J is TRBJ2-5 and V is TRBV7-3; D is possibly TRBD1 or TRBD2 (5 bases each). This CDR3 has 14 residues. The V gene lost 2 bases and the J gene lost 5 bases, with 12 bases spanning the gap. Germline CDR1 SGHTA, CDR2 FQGTGA. The DNA of the CDR3 is TGTGCCAGCAGCTTAGGGGGATTGGGGGAGACCCAGTACTTC. Encoded protein: CASSLGGLGETQYF.

The rearrangement joins TRBV4-1 to TRBJ1-1, with D possibly matching TRBD1 (6 bases). The CDR3 loop spans 15 amino acids. V lost 7 bases and J 4 bases, leaving 19 bases between the germline ends. CDR1 is MGHRA, CDR2 YSYEKL, per germline. The CDR3 spells CASTPGKGGGTEAFF. The CDR3 DNA reads as TGCGCCAGCACCCCGGGGAAGGGAGGGGGCACTGAAGCTTTCTTT.

The gene calls are TRBV5-1 and TRBJ2-5; 11 bases align to TRBD2. The CDR3 runs 15 residues. V lost 4 bases and J lost 4; bases outside the gene matches: 6. Germline V gives CDR1 SGHRS, CDR2 YFSETQ. The CDR3, as DNA: TGCGCCAGCAGCGGGACTAGCGGCGCGAGAGAGACCCAGTACTTC. Its translation: CASSGTSGARETQYF.

This clone was seen a single time. This sequence joins TRBV11-2 and TRBJ2-4; D unclear. V was pared by 4 bases and J by 0 bases, with 7 bases between. Germline V gene data show CDR1 as SGHAT and CDR2 as FQNNGV. There are 14 residues in the CDR3. This CDR3 is CASSSILAKNIQYF. As DNA, the CDR3 is TGTGCCAGCAGCTCCATTTTAGCCAAAAACATTCAGTACTTC.

The chain carries TRBV15 and TRBJ1-1; D remains unclear. The CDR3 contains 13 residues. Germline CDR1 reads LNHNV; CDR2 reads YYDKDF (reference sequence). Between the trimmed V and J ends, which lost 0 bases and 9 bases, there was a span of 11 bases. The DNA of the CDR3 is TGTGCCACCAGCAGAGATTTTTTGGCAAAAGCTTTCTTT. This gives the protein CATSRDFLAKAFF. The full variable domain, in which reference TRBV15 and TRBJ1-1 provide the parts outside the CDR3, is DAMVIQNPRYQVTQFGKPVTLSCSQTLNHNVMYWYQQKSSQAPKLLFHYYDKDFNNEADTPDNFQSRRPNTSFCFLDIRSPGLGDTAMYLCATSRDFLAKAFFGQGTRLTVV.

This rearrangement joins TRBV11-2 to TRBJ1-1; TRBD1 is a possible D gene (5 bases). With 1 base removed from V and 1 base from J, the gap between germline ends came to 7 bases. This CDR3 spans 14 amino acids. Germline-derived CDR1 and CDR2 are SGHAT and FQNNGV. The CDR3 loop is CASSLGGANTEAFF. The CDR3 region has the DNA TGTGCCAGCAGCTTAGGAGGGGCGAACACTGAAGCTTTCTTT.

The chain has TRBV30 and TRBJ2-7; 8 bases line up with TRBD1. Trimming cost V 2 bases and J 2 bases; bases outside gene matches: 2. The germline V gene has CDR1 GTSNPN and CDR2 SVGIG (reference sequence). This CDR3 has 13 amino acids. CDR3 in DNA: TGTGCCTGGAGTCGGACAGGGCCCTACGAGCAGTACTTC. It is translated as CAWSRTGPYEQYF.